Detailed here is one T cell receptor beta chain. The table lists this clone with a count of one. This receptor's antigen is unknown. It has no much larger one-base neighbor in the sample; base qualities were not kept. The data originate from a study of circulating and synovial CD4+ cells in juvenile arthritis (dated by TCRdb to the mid-2010s). About the investigation overall: Within each patient, the TCRbeta CDR3 repertoires of synovial CD4 T cells, bulk blood CD4 T cells and circulating HLA-DR+ CD4 T cells were compared. Repertoire sequencing was performed with the aim of confirming enrichment of synovial clonotypes in a circulating synovial-like CD4 T cell subset.

What the research found in general, with its limitations: Synovial and circulating pathogenic-like lymphocyte repertoires were less diverse than bulk blood CD4 repertoires, with some CPL samples as oligoclonal as synovium. Circulating pathogenic-like lymphocytes were found to cluster with synovial T cells, and a substantially higher fraction of CDR3 sequences was shared with synovium by circulating pathogenic-like lymphocytes than by bulk blood. The difference between circulating pathogenic-like lymphocytes and bulk blood T cells was not detected by traditional Vbeta family usage analysis. Because overlap with synovium was found to increase with sequencing depth, the full repertoire overlap was likely underestimated by the measured shared-clonotype fractions. Because CPL samples and bulk blood CD4 samples differed in T cell genome counts by at least an order of magnitude, sample-size effects were addressed.

Donors of the sequenced samples were patients with active juvenile idiopathic arthritis. Cells were sorted right after thawing, and dead cells were excluded with Live/Dead Fixable Near-IR Stain. Germline trimming: 4 bases from V, 6 bases from J; junction bases outside gene matches: 6. CDR1 SGHDT and CDR2 YYEEEE are derived from the germline V gene. Counted from cysteine to phenylalanine, this CDR3 has 13 amino acids. The sequence is cut down to CDR3 DNA, 39 bases in frame from base 1. Library creation used the immunoSEQ multiplex PCR assay. An external provider carried out the TCRbeta CDR3 sequencing as a commercial service. The study's own analysis went as follows. The analyses relied on productive nucleotide sequences along with amino acid sequences obtained through in silico translation. Diversity was measured as Renyi entropy over a range of alpha values, and the median of 200 repeated subsamples was taken to equalise sample size. For clustering, the distance between each pair of repertoires was computed as one minus the Chao-modified Jaccard index, which corrected for under-sampling. Frequency-weighted overlap with synovial clonotypes was calculated over 200 sample sizes with 200 draws without replacement at each size, and the overlap was reported at the size of the smaller sample. Not all clones reach the TCRdb copy of this immuneACCESS table, which keeps in-frame sequences only. Checked studies attribute under half of the gap to unresolved V genes and leave the rest unexplained. V, J and clone size were drawn from that table, and D and trimming were deduced from the DNA. Present in this sample are fewer than 40,000 clones, 80% to 95% of which were seen just once. The ten largest clones add up to about 3% of the sample.

Sequenced material: CD4+ T cells from blood. The sequence derives from a human donor with juvenile idiopathic arthritis. Rearrangement joined TRBV5-6 to TRBJ2-7; TRBD1 agrees with 8 junctional bases. CDR3 protein: CASSGTGLSEQYF. The DNA sequence reads TGTGCCAGCAGCGGGACAGGCCTAAGCGAGCAGTACTTC. The full variable domain, completed from the reference TRBV5-6 and TRBJ2-7 proteins outside the CDR3, reads DAGVTQSPTHLIKTRGQQVTLRCSPKSGHDTVSWYQQALGQGPQFIFQYYEEEERQRGNFPDRFSGHQFPNYSSELNVNALLLGDSALYLCASSGTGLSEQYFGPGTRLTVT.